The clone carrying this T cell receptor beta chain was seen at least ten times. Its antigen is not identified. These data belong to a study of T cells after posttransplantation cyclophosphamide. Notes on the study in general: Tissue-infiltrating T cells from skin or gut overlapped little with blood T cells. Donor-recipient repertoire similarity was low at 1-2 months, rising over year one.

The repertoire was sequenced with immunoSEQ multiplex PCR; TCRdb's copy has only in-frame clones and lacks some. Recorded here are 25,000 to 35,000 clones, with no singletons, and the ten leading clones hold about 2.9%. Trimming removed 8 bases from V and 7 bases from J; junction bases left unmatched: 4. The CDR3 has 14 amino acids. Germline V gene sequence: CDR1 SGHTA, CDR2 FQGNSA. The clonotype originates from a woman aged 55-70 years in good health, CMV-negative, and a related stem cell transplant donor. The chain recombines TRBV7-2 with TRBJ2-1; TRBD2 matches at 14 bases. The sequencing input was PBMCs. The CDR3 sequence: CASVRTSGRNEQFF. The CDR3 DNA reads as TGTGCCAGCGTCCGGACTAGCGGGAGGAATGAGCAGTTCTTC. Full variable domain (missing parts from reference TRBV7-2 and TRBJ2-1): GAGVSQSPSNKVTEKGKDVELRCDPISGHTALYWYRQSLGQGLEFLIYFQGNSAPDKSGLPSDRFSAERTGGSVSTLTIQRTQQEDSAVYLCASVRTSGRNEQFFGPGTRLTVL.